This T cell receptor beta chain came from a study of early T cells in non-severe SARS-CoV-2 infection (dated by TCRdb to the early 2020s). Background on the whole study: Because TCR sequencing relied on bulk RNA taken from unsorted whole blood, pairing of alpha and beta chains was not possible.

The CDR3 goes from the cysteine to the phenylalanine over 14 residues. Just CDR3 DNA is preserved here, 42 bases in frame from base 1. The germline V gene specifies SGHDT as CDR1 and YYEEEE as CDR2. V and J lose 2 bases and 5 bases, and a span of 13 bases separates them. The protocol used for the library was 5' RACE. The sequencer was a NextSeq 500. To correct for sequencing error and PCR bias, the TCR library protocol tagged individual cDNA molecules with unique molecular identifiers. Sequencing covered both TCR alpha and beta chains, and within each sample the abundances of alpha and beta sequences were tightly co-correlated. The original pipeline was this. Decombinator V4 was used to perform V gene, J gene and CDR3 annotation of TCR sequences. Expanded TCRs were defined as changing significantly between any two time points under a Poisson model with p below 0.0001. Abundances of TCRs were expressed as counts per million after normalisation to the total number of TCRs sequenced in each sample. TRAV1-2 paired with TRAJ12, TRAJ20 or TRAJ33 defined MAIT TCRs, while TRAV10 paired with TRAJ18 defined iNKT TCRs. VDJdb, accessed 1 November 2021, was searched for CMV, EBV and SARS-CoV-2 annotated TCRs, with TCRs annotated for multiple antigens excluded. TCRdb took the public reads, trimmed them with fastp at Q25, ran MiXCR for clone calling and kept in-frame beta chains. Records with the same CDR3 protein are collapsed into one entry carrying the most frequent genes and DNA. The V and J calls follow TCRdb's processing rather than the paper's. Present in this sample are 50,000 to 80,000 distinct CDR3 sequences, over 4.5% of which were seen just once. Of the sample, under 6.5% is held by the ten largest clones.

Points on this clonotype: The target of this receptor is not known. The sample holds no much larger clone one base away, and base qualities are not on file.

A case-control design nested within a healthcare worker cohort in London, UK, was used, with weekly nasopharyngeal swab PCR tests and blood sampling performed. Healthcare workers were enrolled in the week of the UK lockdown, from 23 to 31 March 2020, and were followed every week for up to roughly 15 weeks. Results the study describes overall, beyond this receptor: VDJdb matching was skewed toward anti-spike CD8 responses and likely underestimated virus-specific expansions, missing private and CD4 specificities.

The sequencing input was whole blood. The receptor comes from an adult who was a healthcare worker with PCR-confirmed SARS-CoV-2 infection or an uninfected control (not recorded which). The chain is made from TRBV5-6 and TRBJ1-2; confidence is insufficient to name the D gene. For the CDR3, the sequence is CASSLLGSDYGYTF. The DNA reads TGTGCCAGCAGCTTATTGGGCAGCGATTATGGCTACACCTTC.